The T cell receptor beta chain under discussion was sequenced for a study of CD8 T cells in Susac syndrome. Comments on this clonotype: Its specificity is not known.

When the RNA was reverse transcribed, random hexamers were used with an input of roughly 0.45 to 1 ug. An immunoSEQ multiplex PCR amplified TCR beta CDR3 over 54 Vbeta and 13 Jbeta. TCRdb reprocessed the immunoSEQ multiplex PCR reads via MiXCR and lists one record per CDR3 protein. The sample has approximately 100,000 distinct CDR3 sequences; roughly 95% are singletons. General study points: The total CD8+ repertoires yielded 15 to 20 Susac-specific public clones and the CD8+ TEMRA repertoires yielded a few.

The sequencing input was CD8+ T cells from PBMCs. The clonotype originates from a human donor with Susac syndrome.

CDR3 DNA: TGTGCCAGCAGCGCGTCGGACGGCTACGAGCAGTACTTC. Translation gives CASSASDGYEQYF. The chain carries TRBV6-5 and TRBJ2-7; D is undetermined. Trimming left V 6 bases short and J 3 bases short, with 12 bases between. The CDR3 is 13 residues long. Germline V gives CDR1 MNHEY, CDR2 SVGAGI.